This T cell receptor (beta chain) originates from a study of cytomegalovirus exposure and HLA in healthy donors. This CDR3 has 16 amino acids. V lost 2 bases to trimming and J lost 7 bases; unmatched junction nucleotides: 10. Germline values: CDR1 MNHEY, CDR2 SMNVEV (reference sequence). PCR was performed using 60 Vbeta and 13 Jbeta primers. Produced via immunoSEQ multiplex PCR; TCRdb's table is partial and in-frame only. The table has about 120,000 clones, 81% seen once. The sequencing input was PBMCs. This chain connects TRBV27 to TRBJ2-2; 7 bases fit TRBD1. The clonotype was recovered from a woman aged 40 to 49 in good health and CMV-seronegative. The CDR3 loop reads CASSLLGTVGGGELFF. As DNA, the CDR3 is TGTGCCAGCAGTTTACTCGGGACAGTGGGTGGCGGGGAGCTGTTTTTT.